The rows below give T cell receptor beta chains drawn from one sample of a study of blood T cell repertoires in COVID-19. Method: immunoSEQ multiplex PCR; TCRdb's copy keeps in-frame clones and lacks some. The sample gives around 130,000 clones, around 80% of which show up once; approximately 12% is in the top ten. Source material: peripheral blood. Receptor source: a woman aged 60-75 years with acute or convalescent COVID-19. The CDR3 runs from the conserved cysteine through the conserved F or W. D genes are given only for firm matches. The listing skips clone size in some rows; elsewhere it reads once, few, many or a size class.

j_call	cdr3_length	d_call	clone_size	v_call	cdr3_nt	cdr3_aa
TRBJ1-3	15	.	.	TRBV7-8	TGTGCCAGCAGCCCAGCTACCTACTCTGGAAACACCATATATTTT	CASSPATYSGNTIYF
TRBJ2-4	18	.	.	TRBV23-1	TGCGCCAGCAGTCATCGTCCCCAGGGGGGATTAGCCAAAAACATTCAGTACTTC	CASSHRPQGGLAKNIQYF
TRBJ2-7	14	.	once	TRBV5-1	TGCGCCAGCAGCTTAGGAGACAGTTCCTACGAGCAGTACTTC	CASSLGDSSYEQYF
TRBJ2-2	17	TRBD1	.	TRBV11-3	TGTGCCAGCAGCTCTCGAACCGGGACAGCGAACACCGGGGAGCTGTTTTTT	CASSSRTGTANTGELFF
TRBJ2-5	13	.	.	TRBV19	TGTGCCACTCCGGACTCGGTGATATGGACCCAGTACTTC	CATPDSVIWTQYF
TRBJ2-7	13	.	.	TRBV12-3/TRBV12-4	TGTGCCAGCAGTTTAACAGGCTCCTACGAGCAGTACTTC	CASSLTGSYEQYF
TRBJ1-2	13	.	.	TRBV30	TGTGCCTGGATTTCAGGGGTAGCGCGTGGCTACACCTTC	CAWISGVARGYTF
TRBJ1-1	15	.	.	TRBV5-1	TGCGCCAGCAGCCCGGACAGCCCAGAGAGCACTGAAGCTTTCTTT	CASSPDSPESTEAFF
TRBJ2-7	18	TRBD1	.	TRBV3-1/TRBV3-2	TGTGCCAGCAGGGCTACTCCGGGACAGGGCTCCCCTCACTACGAGCAGTACTTC	CASRATPGQGSPHYEQYF
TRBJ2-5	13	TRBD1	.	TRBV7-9	TGTGCCAGCAGCGCGACAGGGGGAGAGACCCAGTACTTC	CASSATGGETQYF
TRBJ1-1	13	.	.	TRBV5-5	TGTGCCAGCAGCACCCAGGGTTACACTGAAGCTTTCTTT	CASSTQGYTEAFF
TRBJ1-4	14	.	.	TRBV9	TGTGCCACCCCCGGGTCACCCACTAATGAAAAACTGTTTTTT	CATPGSPTNEKLFF
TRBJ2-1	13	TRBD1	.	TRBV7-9	TGTGCCAGCAGCTCGGGACAGAACAATGAGCAGTTCTTC	CASSSGQNNEQFF
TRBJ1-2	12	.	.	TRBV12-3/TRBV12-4	TGTGCCAGCAGTTTGCTGCCTACTGGCTACACCTTC	CASSLLPTGYTF
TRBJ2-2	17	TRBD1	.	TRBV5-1	TGCGCCAGCAGCTTGGGGGTAACACAGGGGCGAACCGGGGAGCTGTTTTTT	CASSLGVTQGRTGELFF
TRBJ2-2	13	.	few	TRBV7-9	TGTGCCAGCAGTTCCCAAGGGGGCGGGGAGCTGTTTTTT	CASSSQGGGELFF
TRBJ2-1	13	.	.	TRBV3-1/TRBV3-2	TGTGCCAGCAGCCAAGGAGCCGACAATGAGCAGTTCTTC	CASSQGADNEQFF
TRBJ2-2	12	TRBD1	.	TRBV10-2	TGCGCCAGCAGGACAGGGTCCGGGGAGCTGTTTTTT	CASRTGSGELFF
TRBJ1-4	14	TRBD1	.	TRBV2	TGTGCCAGCGCCTTGGACAGGGCAGGTGAAAAACTGTTTTTT	CASALDRAGEKLFF
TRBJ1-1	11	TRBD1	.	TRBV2	TGTGCCGCACTACAGGGGGCTGAAGCTTTCTTT	CAALQGAEAFF
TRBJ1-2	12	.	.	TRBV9	TGTGCCAGCAGCACAAGAAACTATGGCTACACCTTC	CASSTRNYGYTF
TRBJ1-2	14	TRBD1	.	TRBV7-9	TGTGCCAGCAGCTTGGGGGGACAGGGCTATGGCTACACCTTC	CASSLGGQGYGYTF
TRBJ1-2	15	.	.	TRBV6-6	TGTGCCAGCAGCCCTTCACAGGGTGACTCCGGCGGCTACACCTTC	CASSPSQGDSGGYTF
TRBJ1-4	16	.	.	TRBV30	TGTGCCTGGAGCCCAGGCCTTGGGTCCGGGGGTGAAAAACTGTTTTTT	CAWSPGLGSGGEKLFF
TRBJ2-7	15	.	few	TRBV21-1	TGTGCCAGCAGCAAAGGGCGGGGGAATTCCTACGAGCAGTACTTC	CASSKGRGNSYEQYF
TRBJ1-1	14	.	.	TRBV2	TGTGCCAGCAGTGAAGTACTGGGCCGCACTGAAGCTTTCTTT	CASSEVLGRTEAFF